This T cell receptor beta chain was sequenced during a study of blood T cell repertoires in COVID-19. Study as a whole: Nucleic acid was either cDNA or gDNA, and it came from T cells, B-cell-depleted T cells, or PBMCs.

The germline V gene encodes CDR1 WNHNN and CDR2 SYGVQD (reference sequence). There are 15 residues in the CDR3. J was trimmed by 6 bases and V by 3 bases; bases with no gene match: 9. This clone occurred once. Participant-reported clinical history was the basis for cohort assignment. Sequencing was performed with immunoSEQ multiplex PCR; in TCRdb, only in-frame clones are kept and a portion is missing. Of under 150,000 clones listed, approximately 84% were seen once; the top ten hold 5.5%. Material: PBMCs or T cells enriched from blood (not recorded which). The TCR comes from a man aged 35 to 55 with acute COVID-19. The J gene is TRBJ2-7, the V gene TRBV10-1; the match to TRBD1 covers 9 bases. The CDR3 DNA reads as TGCGCCAGCAGTGACTTCCCCGGGACAGGGCGCGAGCAGTACTTC. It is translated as CASSDFPGTGREQYF.